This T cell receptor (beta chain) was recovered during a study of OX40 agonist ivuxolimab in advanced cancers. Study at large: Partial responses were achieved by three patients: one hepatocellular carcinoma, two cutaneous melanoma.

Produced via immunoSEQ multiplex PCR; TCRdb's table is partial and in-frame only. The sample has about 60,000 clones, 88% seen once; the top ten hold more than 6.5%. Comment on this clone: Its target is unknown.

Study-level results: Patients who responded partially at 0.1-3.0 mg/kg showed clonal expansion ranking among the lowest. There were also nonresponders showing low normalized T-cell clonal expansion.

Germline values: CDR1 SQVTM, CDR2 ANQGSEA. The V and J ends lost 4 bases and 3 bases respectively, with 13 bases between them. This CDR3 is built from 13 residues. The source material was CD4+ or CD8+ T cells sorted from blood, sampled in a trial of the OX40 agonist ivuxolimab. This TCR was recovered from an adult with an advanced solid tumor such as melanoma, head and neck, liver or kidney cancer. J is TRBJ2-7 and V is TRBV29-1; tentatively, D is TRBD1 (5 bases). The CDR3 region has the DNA TGCAGCGTTGGTAAGGGGTGGAACTACGAGCAGTACTTC. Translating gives CSVGKGWNYEQYF.